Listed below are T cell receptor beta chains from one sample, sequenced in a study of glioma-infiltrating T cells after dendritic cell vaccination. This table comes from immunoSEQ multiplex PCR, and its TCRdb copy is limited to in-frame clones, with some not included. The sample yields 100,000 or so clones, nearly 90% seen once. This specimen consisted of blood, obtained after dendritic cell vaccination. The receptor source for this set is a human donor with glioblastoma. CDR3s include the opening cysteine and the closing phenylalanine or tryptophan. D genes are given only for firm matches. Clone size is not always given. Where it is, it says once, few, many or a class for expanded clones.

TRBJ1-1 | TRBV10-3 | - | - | TGTGCCATCAGCCAGCTTGGTAGCGCTGAAGCTTTCTTT | CAISQLGSAEAFF
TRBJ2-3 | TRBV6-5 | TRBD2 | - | TGTGCCACCCGACTAGCGGGAGACACAGATACGCAGTATTTT | CATRLAGDTDTQYF
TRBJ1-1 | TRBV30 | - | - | TGTGCCTGGAGTGTGAGGGCCTTGAACACTGAAGCTTTCTTT | CAWSVRALNTEAFF
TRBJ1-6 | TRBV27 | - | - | TGTGCCAGCAGTCAGCAGCTAGGAGCTCGCAATTCACCCCTCCACTTT | CASSQQLGARNSPLHF
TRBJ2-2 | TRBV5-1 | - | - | TGCGCCAGCAGCTCTGTGGGGCCGAACACCGGGGAGCTGTTTTTT | CASSSVGPNTGELFF
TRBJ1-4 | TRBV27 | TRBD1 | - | TGTGCCAGCACCAAACAGGGGTATGAAAAACTGTTTTTT | CASTKQGYEKLFF
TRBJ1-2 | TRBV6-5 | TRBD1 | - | TGTGCCAGCAGTCGAGGGGGCCGGGGCTACACCTTC | CASSRGGRGYTF
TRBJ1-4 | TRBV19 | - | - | TGTGCCAGTAGTATCGGCAGAGGGAAGCTTAGGGATGAAAAACTGTTTTTT | CASSIGRGKLRDEKLFF
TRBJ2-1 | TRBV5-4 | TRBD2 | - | TGTGCCAGCAGCTTGGAAGCGGGGGGGCAGTTCTTC | CASSLEAGGQFF
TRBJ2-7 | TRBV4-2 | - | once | TGTGCCAGCAGCCAAGTACGGAGGACAGAGACTTACCCCGAGCAGTACTTC | CASSQVRRTETYPEQYF
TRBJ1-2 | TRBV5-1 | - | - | TGCGCCAGCAGCCCTAGGGGGGGCTATGGCTACACCTTC | CASSPRGGYGYTF
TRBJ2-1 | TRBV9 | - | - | TGTGCCAGCAGCGTAGCTGTAGGGGGCTACAATGAGCAGTTCTTC | CASSVAVGGYNEQFF
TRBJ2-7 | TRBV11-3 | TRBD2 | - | TGTGCCAGCAGCTCCCGGCGGGGGGCGGGAGGGCCCTACGAGCAGTACTTC | CASSSRRGAGGPYEQYF
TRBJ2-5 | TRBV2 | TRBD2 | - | TGTGCCAGCATCCTAAGCGGGGAAGAGACCCAGTACTTC | CASILSGEETQYF
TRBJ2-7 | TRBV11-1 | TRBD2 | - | TGTGCCAGCAGCCCACCTCTAGCGGAGCCGTACGAGCAGTACTTC | CASSPPLAEPYEQYF
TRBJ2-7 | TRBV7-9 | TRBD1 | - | TGTGCCAGCAGCCCGACAGGGCGATACGAGCAGTACTTC | CASSPTGRYEQYF
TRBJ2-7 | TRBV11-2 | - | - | TGTGCCAGCAGCTTCAGTCCCTACGAGCAGTACTTC | CASSFSPYEQYF
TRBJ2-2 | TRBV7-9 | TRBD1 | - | TGTGCCAGCGGAAGATCGGACAGGGCGATCGGGGAGCTGTTTTTT | CASGRSDRAIGELFF
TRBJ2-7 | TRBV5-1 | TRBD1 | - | TGCGCCAGCAGCGTGACAGGGGTGAAGGAGCAGTACTTC | CASSVTGVKEQYF
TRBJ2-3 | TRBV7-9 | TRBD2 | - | TGTGCCAGCAGCTTTAGCGGGGTGAGCACAGATACGCAGTATTTT | CASSFSGVSTDTQYF
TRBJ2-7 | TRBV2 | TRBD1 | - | TGTGCCAGCAGGCGGGACAGGACCTACGAGCAGTACTTC | CASRRDRTYEQYF
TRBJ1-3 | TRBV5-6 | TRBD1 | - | TGTGCCAGCAGCGCGGACAGGGGGCGATTTGGAAACACCATATATTTT | CASSADRGRFGNTIYF
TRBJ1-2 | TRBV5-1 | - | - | TGCGCCAGCAGCTGGGGGGTGCAAGCGGGGAACTATGGCTACACCTTC | CASSWGVQAGNYGYTF
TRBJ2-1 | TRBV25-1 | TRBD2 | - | TGTGCCAGCAGTGATGTGGGGACTAGCGGGGTCAATGAGCAGTTCTTC | CASSDVGTSGVNEQFF
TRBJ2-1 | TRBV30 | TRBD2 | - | TGTGCCTGGAGTTCCGGGACTAGCGCAGACAATGAGCAGTTCTTC | CAWSSGTSADNEQFF
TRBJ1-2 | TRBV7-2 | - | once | TGTGCCAGCAGCCCCAGACCCGACAGTTCCTATCCTGGTGGCTACACCTTC | CASSPRPDSSYPGGYTF
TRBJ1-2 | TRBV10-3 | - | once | TGTGCCATCAGTGAGTCCCCAGTCGTCTATGGCTACACCTTC | CAISESPVVYGYTF
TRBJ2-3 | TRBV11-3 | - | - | TGTGCCAGCAGCCGCCTAGCGCGAAGCACAGATACGCAGTATTTT | CASSRLARSTDTQYF
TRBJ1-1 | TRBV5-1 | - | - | TGCGCCAGCAGACGGGACACAACCGTCCGGGGCACTGAAGCTTTCTTT | CASRRDTTVRGTEAFF